Included here is one T cell receptor beta chain sequence, with context. The sample is drawn from a study of blood T cell repertoires in COVID-19. Study-wide background: Samples came from the United States, Italy and Spain, spanning acute and convalescent COVID-19. In each case, the material was cDNA or gDNA derived from T cells, B-cell-depleted T cells, or PBMCs.

Profiled with immunoSEQ multiplex PCR; TCRdb holds only in-frame clones, not every one. The table shows a few hundred thousand clones, with 70% to 90% occurring only once. Germline V gives CDR1 MNHNS, CDR2 SASEGT. Losses at the gene ends were 3 bases for V and 9 bases for J; bases not matched to a gene: 6. The CDR3 length is 15 residues. Participants reported their clinical history, and cohort assignment relied on those reports. Donors in Cohort 3 counted as recovered after two negative PCRs, clearance, or symptom resolution. The chain links TRBV6-1 to TRBJ1-6, with 9 bases fitting TRBD1. This receptor was identified in a woman aged 25 to 39 who had recovered from COVID-19. The specimen was PBMCs or T cells enriched from blood (not recorded which). CDR3 in DNA: TGTGCCAGCAGTGACCCGGGACAGGGACGTTCACCCCTCCACTTT. The encoded protein is CASSDPGQGRSPLHF.